Following are 19 T cell receptor beta chains from one sample sequenced in a study of cytomegalovirus exposure and HLA in healthy donors. The PCR employed 60 Vbeta primers together with 13 Jbeta primers. Assay used: immunoSEQ multiplex PCR; TCRdb lists only in-frame clones, some missing. The sample consists of fewer than 200,000 clones, roughly 70% of them appearing once. The sample taken for sequencing was PBMCs. All receptors come from a man aged 35-49 years in good health and CMV-seropositive.

This clone was seen just once. The CDR3 bases are TGTGCCAGCAGTTCCGGGACAGGGACGGGCTCCTACGAGCAGTACTTC. Translated: CASSSGTGTGSYEQYF. This rearrangement joins TRBV6-6 to TRBJ2-7; 9 bases are shared with TRBD1. Looked up from germline, CDR1 is MNHNY and CDR2 is SVGAGI (reference sequence). V dropped 4 bases and J dropped 0; count of bases not matched to a gene: 7. The CDR3 is 16 amino acids.

The rearrangement links TRBV18 to TRBJ2-3; D ambiguous. The CDR3 contains 15 residues. The V gene's germline CDR1 is KGHSH and CDR2 LQKENI. V dropped 3 bases and J dropped 1 base, with 11 bases sitting between them. CDR3 coding DNA: TGTGCCAGCTCACCGACACTGGGTGGCACAGATACGCAGTATTTT. Encoded protein: CASSPTLGGTDTQYF. Based on the CDR3 plus reference TRBV18 and TRBJ2-3, the full variable domain is NAGVMQNPRHLVRRRGQEARLRCSPMKGHSHVYWYRQLPEEGLKFMVYLQKENIIDESGMPKERFSAEFPKEGPSILRIQQVVRGDSAAYFCASSPTLGGTDTQYFGPGTRLTVL.

The rearrangement links TRBV5-7 to TRBJ2-5; perhaps TRBD1 as D (6 bases). TRBV5-7 is an ORF, and what it does is uncertain. Trimming cost V 1 base and J 5 bases, with 18 bases left between them. CDR3 length: 16 amino acids. The CDR3: CASSLNRALGWETQYF. DNA of the CDR3: TGTGCCAGCAGCTTGAACAGGGCCCTAGGGTGGGAGACCCAGTACTTC.

V and J are TRBV9 and TRBJ2-5; perhaps TRBD2 as D (6 bases). The length of the CDR3 is 15 residues. Per the germline V gene, CDR1 is SGDLS and CDR2 is YYNGEE. V was shortened by 4 bases and J by 0 bases, with 13 bases between the two germline ends. Here the CDR3 reads CASSPWDFNQETQYF. The CDR3 region has the DNA TGTGCCAGCAGCCCCTGGGACTTTAACCAAGAGACCCAGTACTTC.

The chain recombines TRBV30 with TRBJ2-7, with 9 bases lining up with TRBD1. This CDR3 region has 14 residues. J lost 5 bases, V lost 3 bases, and 8 bases had no gene match. CDR1 GTSNPN and CDR2 SVGIG come from the germline V gene (reference sequence). CDR3 bases: TGTGCCTGGAGAATGGACAGGGGAAGCGACGAGCAGTACTTC. Amino acids: CAWRMDRGSDEQYF.

The chain carries TRBV7-3 and TRBJ2-7; D not resolved. V lost 2 bases to trimming and J lost 3 bases, with 8 bases between them. The CDR3 is 13 residues long. Germline CDR1 is SGHTA and CDR2 is FQGTGA. The CDR3 coding sequence is TGTGCCAGCAGCTTAGGCATCAACTACGAGCAGTACTTC. Translating it yields CASSLGINYEQYF.

The chain recombines TRBV19 with TRBJ2-7; 11 nucleotides line up with TRBD2. Looked up from germline, CDR1 is LNHDA and CDR2 is SQIVND (reference sequence). The V segment lost 9 bases and the J segment 3 bases; nucleotides outside the gene matches: 4. The CDR3 runs to 13 residues. The CDR3 DNA follows: TGTGCCAGCTCCGGGACTAGCGGCTACGAGCAGTACTTC. Translated: CASSGTSGYEQYF.

The chain carries TRBV5-1 and TRBJ1-1; no firm D call. The V end lost 0 bases, the J end lost 6 bases, and 9 bases lay between the germline ends. Germline assignment: CDR1 SGHRS and CDR2 YFSETQ. The length of the CDR3 is 13 residues. Written as DNA, the CDR3 is TGCGCCAGCAGCTTGGTAGGGAGCGCTGAAGCTTTCTTT. It encodes CASSLVGSAEAFF.

V and J are TRBV5-5 and TRBJ2-3, with TRBD2 as a possible D gene (6 bases). The CDR3 has 16 amino acids. Trimming left V 4 bases short and J 2 bases short, with 17 bases between. Germline V gene lookup returns CDR1 SGHKS and CDR2 YYEKEE (reference sequence). This CDR3 is CASSGGDLRYTDTQYF. The CDR3 nucleotides read TGTGCCAGCAGCGGAGGGGACTTGCGGTACACAGATACGCAGTATTTT. Full variable domain (outside the CDR3, taken from reference TRBV5-5 and TRBJ2-3): DAGVTQSPTHLIKTRGQQVTLRCSPISGHKSVSWYQQVLGQGPQFIFQYYEKEERGRGNFPDRFSARQFPNYSSELNVNALLLGDSALYLCASSGGDLRYTDTQYFGPGTRLTVL.

The rearrangement uses TRBV19 and TRBJ1-4; D ambiguous. There are 15 residues in the CDR3. Germline V gives CDR1 LNHDA, CDR2 SQIVND (reference sequence). The V end lost 10 bases, the J end lost 4 bases, and 19 bases lay between the germline ends. CDR3 DNA: TGTGCCACCGGACGGGAGGGCCAAGTTAATGAAAAACTGTTTTTT. Protein sequence: CATGREGQVNEKLFF. The variable domain in full, completed from reference TRBV19 and TRBJ1-4, reads DGGITQSPKYLFRKEGQNVTLSCEQNLNHDAMYWYRQDPGQGLRLIYYSQIVNDFQKGDIAEGYSVSREKKESFPLTVTSAQKNPTAFYLCATGREGQVNEKLFFGSGTQLSVL.

The rearrangement joins TRBV10-3 to TRBJ2-5; D is perhaps TRBD1 (5 bases). V was pared by 7 bases and J by 5 bases, with 17 bases between. CDR3 length: 14 residues. Germline V gene sequence: CDR1 ENHRY, CDR2 SYGVKD. CDR3 bases: TGTGCCATCAAGGGCGCCAGGGATGGGGAGACCCAGTACTTC. As protein: CAIKGARDGETQYF.

V and J are TRBV19 and TRBJ1-2; 7 bases fit TRBD1. From germline, CDR1 is LNHDA and CDR2 SQIVND (reference sequence). This CDR3 has 14 residues. V shed 6 bases and J 0 bases; nucleotides not matched to a gene: 4. CDR3 nucleotides: TGTGCCAGTAGACAGGGGTGGACTAACTATGGCTACACCTTC. This translates into CASRQGWTNYGYTF. The full variable domain, completed using reference TRBV19 and TRBJ1-2, is DGGITQSPKYLFRKEGQNVTLSCEQNLNHDAMYWYRQDPGQGLRLIYYSQIVNDFQKGDIAEGYSVSREKKESFPLTVTSAQKNPTAFYLCASRQGWTNYGYTFGSGTRLTVV.

This clone occurred a few times. The chain carries TRBV11-2 and TRBJ2-7; TRBD1 agrees at 8 bases. This CDR3 has 16 residues. From germline, CDR1 is SGHAT and CDR2 FQNNGV. The junction had 11 bases not matched to a gene; V was cut back by 4 bases and J by 3 bases. CDR3 sequence: CASSWKRGTGGYEQYF. DNA of the CDR3: TGTGCCAGCAGCTGGAAAAGGGGGACAGGCGGCTACGAGCAGTACTTC.

The V gene is TRBV7-2, the J gene TRBJ1-2, with TRBD1 identical over 7 bases. Looked up from germline, CDR1 is SGHTA and CDR2 is FQGNSA. The CDR3 is made up of 13 amino acids. With V trimmed by 6 bases and J by 6 bases, 7 bases remained unmatched. CDR3 loop: CASRIAGGDGYTF. The CDR3 DNA is TGTGCCAGCAGGATCGCAGGGGGTGATGGCTACACCTTC. The variable domain in full, with the rest retrieved from reference TRBV7-2 and TRBJ1-2, is GAGVSQSPSNKVTEKGKDVELRCDPISGHTALYWYRQSLGQGLEFLIYFQGNSAPDKSGLPSDRFSAERTGGSVSTLTIQRTQQEDSAVYLCASRIAGGDGYTFGSGTRLTVV.

This clone showed up just a few times. This chain uses TRBV5-8 with TRBJ1-4; TRBD1 matches 9 bases. This CDR3 region has 15 residues. CDR1 and CDR2 from the germline V gene are SGHTS and YDEGEE. With V trimmed by 3 bases and J by 10 bases, 10 bases remained unmatched. CDR3 amino acids: CASSYRDRERGKLFF. CDR3 nucleotide sequence: TGTGCCAGCAGCTATCGGGACAGGGAGCGTGGAAAACTGTTTTTT.

This sequence joins TRBV19 and TRBJ2-6; TRBD1 matches 9 bases. Losses at the gene ends were 4 bases for V and 6 bases for J; bases not matched to a gene: 4. The CDR3 is 15 amino acids. Looked up from germline, CDR1 is LNHDA and CDR2 is SQIVND (reference sequence). The DNA for the CDR3 is TGTGCCAGTAGTACCCGGGACAGGGAGGCCAACGTCCTGACTTTC. Translation gives CASSTRDREANVLTF.

The chain recombines TRBV4-3 with TRBJ2-1, with 11 bases aligning to TRBD2. The CDR3 sequence is 15 residues long. V shed 3 bases and J 8 bases; nucleotides not matched to a gene: 6. Germline V gene sequence: CDR1 LGHNA, CDR2 YSLEER. The CDR3 sequence is CASSHLAGGSDEQFF. The CDR3, as DNA: TGCGCCAGCAGCCACCTAGCGGGGGGTTCTGATGAGCAGTTCTTC.

This chain links TRBV5-1 with TRBJ1-3; 7 bases line up with TRBD1. The CDR3 extends over 15 amino acids. Losses at the gene ends were 3 bases for V and 9 bases for J; bases not matched to a gene: 12. Germline lookup yields CDR1 SGHRS and CDR2 YFSETQ. CDR3 in amino acids: CASSYGQAKGGTIYF. CDR3 coding DNA: TGCGCCAGCAGCTACGGACAGGCCAAGGGGGGCACCATATATTTT.

This clone was counted a single time. The chain employs TRBV10-3 and TRBJ2-7; 15 nucleotides agree with TRBD2. The CDR3 is made up of 15 amino acids. CDR1 and CDR2 from the germline V gene are ENHRY and SYGVKD. J gave up 7 bases and V 6 bases, and 7 bases lay outside the gene matches. The CDR3 reads CAISGLAGGLYEQYF. Here the CDR3 DNA reads TGTGCCATCAGCGGACTAGCGGGGGGGCTTTATGAGCAGTACTTC.